One and the same sample provided the 20 T cell receptor beta chains below, sequenced in a study of blood T cell repertoires in COVID-19. This table comes from immunoSEQ multiplex PCR, and its TCRdb copy is limited to in-frame clones, with some not included. The sample has around 160,000 clones; around 80% are singletons. Input material: peripheral blood. These receptors were collected from a human donor with acute or convalescent COVID-19. The donor label of this sample is uncertain.

The J gene is TRBJ2-1, the V gene TRBV6-1; 9 nucleotides line up with TRBD2. The CDR3 is 15 residues long. V lost 1 base and J lost 3; bases outside the gene matches: 1. CDR1 is MNHNS and CDR2 is SASEGT in the germline V gene. The CDR3 DNA follows: TGTGCCAGCAGTGAAGTAGCGGGGGTCTACAATGAGCAGTTCTTC. The encoded protein is CASSEVAGVYNEQFF.

Concerning this clone itself: The sample holds other DNA sequences that translate to the same CDR3. The chain employs TRBV5-4 and TRBJ2-7; D gene ambiguous. The V end lost 0 bases, the J end lost 3 bases, and 7 bases lay between the germline ends. The CDR3 contains 13 residues. Germline CDR1 and CDR2: SGHNT and YYREEE (reference sequence). CDR3 amino acids: CASSLDPGYEQYF. DNA of the CDR3: TGTGCCAGCAGCTTGGATCCGGGCTACGAGCAGTACTTC. Full variable domain (missing parts from reference TRBV5-4 and TRBJ2-7): ETGVTQSPTHLIKTRGQQVTLRCSSQSGHNTVSWYQQALGQGPQFIFQYYREEENGRGNFPPRFSGLQFPNYSSELNVNALELDDSALYLCASSLDPGYEQYFGPGTRLTVT.

The chain employs TRBV27 and TRBJ2-7; possibly TRBD2 for D (7 bases). The germline gives CDR1 MNHEY, CDR2 SMNVEV (reference sequence). This CDR3 has 16 amino acids. Trimming cost V 6 bases and J 6 bases, with 24 bases left between them. The CDR3 region has the DNA TGTGCCAGCAGACGCCGCGGGGGCCCCGATCGTTCCGAGCAGTACTTC. Translated, it gives CASRRRGGPDRSEQYF.

The chain is built from TRBV10-3 and TRBJ1-6; 8 bases are shared with TRBD1. The length of the CDR3 is 16 residues. Germline trimming cut 0 bases from V and 5 bases from J; bases unmatched to any gene: 3. From germline, CDR1 is ENHRY and CDR2 SYGVKD. Here the CDR3 DNA reads TGTGCCATCAGTGAGTCGACACAGGGGGATAATTCACCCCTCCACTTT. It translates to CAISESTQGDNSPLHF.

The chain couples TRBV5-1 to TRBJ2-1, with D possibly TRBD2 on 7 matching bases. The CDR3 covers 17 residues. Germline-derived CDR1 and CDR2 are SGHRS and YFSETQ. The V end was cut by 1 base, the J end by 3 bases, with 17 bases between. This chain's CDR3 is CASSLWRGPQNYNEQFF. CDR3 nucleotides: TGCGCCAGCAGCTTGTGGCGGGGGCCCCAAAACTACAATGAGCAGTTCTTC. The full variable domain, with the rest looked up from reference TRBV5-1 and TRBJ2-1, is KAGVTQTPRYLIKTRGQQVTLSCSPISGHRSVSWYQQTPGQGLQFLFEYFSETQRNKGNFPGRFSGRQFSNSRSEMNVSTLELGDSALYLCASSLWRGPQNYNEQFFGPGTRLTVL.

J is TRBJ2-4 and V is TRBV20-1; 14 bases are a match to TRBD2. The J segment lost 1 base and the V segment lost 3 bases, leaving 5 bases of the junction unmatched. Germline V gives CDR1 DFQATT, CDR2 SNEGSKA (reference sequence). CDR3 length: 17 residues. The CDR3 protein is CSASVRLAGGAKNIQYF. The CDR3 DNA reads TGCAGTGCTAGTGTTCGACTAGCGGGGGGGGCCAAAAACATTCAGTACTTC.

The rearrangement links TRBV3-1 (or the pseudogene TRBV3-2) to TRBJ2-3; a weak D match, TRBD2 (5 bases). The CDR3 totals 17 residues. Germline CDR1 is LGHDT and CDR2 is YNNKEL (reference sequence). V lost 3 bases and J lost 2, with 18 bases in between. The CDR3 DNA reads as TGTGCCAGCAGCCACAACCCTACTAGGGCCTCCACAGATACGCAGTATTTT. Protein: CASSHNPTRASTDTQYF.

The V gene is TRBV6-2 or TRBV6-3, the J gene TRBJ2-7, with 8 bases that match TRBD1. The CDR3 sequence is 13 residues long. The V gene end was trimmed by 5 bases and the J gene end by 7 bases; junction bases not matched to a gene: 7. Germline CDR1 reads MNHEY; CDR2 reads SVGEGT. The chain's CDR3 is CASSMTGAWEQYF. The CDR3, as DNA: TGTGCCAGCAGTATGACAGGGGCCTGGGAGCAGTACTTC.

This clone was picked up a small number of times. The CDR3: CASSQQQGNTEAFF. In nucleotides, the CDR3 is TGTGCCAGCAGCCAACAACAGGGTAACACTGAAGCTTTCTTT. The chain links TRBV4-2 to TRBJ1-1, with D perhaps TRBD1 (6 bases). The CDR3 is made up of 14 amino acids. Germline CDR1 LGHNA, CDR2 YNFKEQ. V was trimmed by 2 bases and J by 2 bases, leaving 9 bases between them.

For the CDR3, the DNA is TGTGCCAGCACGCCCGCGGGGTACACCGGGGAGCTGTTTTTT. Its translation is CASTPAGYTGELFF. This chain uses TRBV9 with TRBJ2-2; possible D gene TRBD2, 6 bases. Germline V CDR1 and CDR2: SGDLS, YYNGEE. The ends were cut back, 6 bases at V and 3 bases at J, with 12 bases in the middle. The CDR3 runs to 14 residues.

The J gene is TRBJ1-2, the V gene TRBV19; D call uncertain. Germline CDR1 and CDR2: LNHDA and SQIVND (reference sequence). The CDR3 has 16 amino acids. V dropped 3 bases and J dropped 2 bases, with 16 bases sitting between them. The CDR3 DNA follows: TGTGCCAGTAGTATGGAGGGATCCCCGGCCAACTATGGCTACACCTTC. Amino acid sequence: CASSMEGSPANYGYTF.

This clone was counted a single time. The gene calls are TRBV3-1 (or the pseudogene TRBV3-2) and TRBJ2-7, with D maybe TRBD2 (6 bases). The CDR3 has 14 residues. Germline lookup yields CDR1 LGHDT and CDR2 YNNKEL (reference sequence). V dropped 2 bases and J dropped 2 bases, with 10 bases sitting between them. CDR3 bases: TGTGCCAGCAGCCAAATGGCGGGGCCCTACGAGCAGTACTTC. Protein product: CASSQMAGPYEQYF.

The V gene is TRBV29-1, the J gene TRBJ1-1, with 8 bases lining up with TRBD1. Germline trimming cut 6 bases from V and 5 bases from J; bases unmatched to any gene: 14. This CDR3 comprises 15 residues. Germline lookup yields CDR1 SQVTM and CDR2 ANQGSEA. The CDR3 reads CSVVRQGRGGTEAFF. The CDR3 DNA reads as TGCAGCGTCGTGAGACAGGGGAGGGGCGGAACTGAAGCTTTCTTT.

This clone was recorded a few times. The rearrangement joins TRBV5-6 to TRBJ1-2; 8 bases are shared with TRBD1. The CDR3 is 14 amino acids. The V segment lost 4 bases and the J segment 0 bases; nucleotides outside the gene matches: 2. Germline CDR1 reads SGHDT; CDR2 reads YYEEEE. The CDR3 bases are TGTGCCAGCAGCCGGGACAGGTCTAACTATGGCTACACCTTC. It codes for CASSRDRSNYGYTF.

The genes are TRBV5-6 and TRBJ1-2; the match to TRBD1 covers 9 bases. V was pared by 3 bases and J by 5 bases, with 8 bases of the junction left unmatched. This CDR3 is 15 amino acids long. CDR1 is SGHDT, CDR2 YYEEEE, per germline. The CDR3 nucleotides read TGTGCCAGCAGCTCGGCCGGGACAGGGACGTATGGCTACACCTTC. As protein: CASSSAGTGTYGYTF.

The chain combines TRBV7-9 with TRBJ1-1, with 7 nucleotides matching TRBD1. Trimming cost V 4 bases and J 1 base; bases outside gene matches: 6. This CDR3 has 15 residues. Germline V gene data show CDR1 as SEHNR and CDR2 as FQNEAQ (reference sequence). This CDR3 reads CASSSGQPGNTEAFF. The CDR3 coding sequence is TGTGCCAGCAGCTCGGGACAGCCAGGGAACACTGAAGCTTTCTTT.

The chain is built from TRBV7-9 and TRBJ2-7, with 12 bases lining up with TRBD1. The CDR3 covers 15 residues. Germline-derived CDR1 and CDR2 are SEHNR and FQNEAQ (reference sequence). With V trimmed by 5 bases and J by 7 bases, 9 bases remained unmatched. The CDR3 sequence is CASSPPEGQGAEQYF. For the CDR3, the DNA is TGTGCCAGCAGCCCTCCGGAGGGACAGGGGGCAGAGCAGTACTTC.

The chain uses TRBV7-2 and TRBJ2-3; 13 bases are shared with TRBD2. V lost 3 bases and J lost 3; bases outside the gene matches: 9. CDR3 length: 18 residues. Germline V CDR1 and CDR2: SGHTA, FQGNSA. CDR3 nucleotides: TGTGCCAGCAGCTTCTGGACTAGCGGGGGAGGCCGGACAGATACGCAGTATTTT. It encodes CASSFWTSGGGRTDTQYF.

This clone has just a few counts. The chain recombines TRBV27 with TRBJ2-7; 10 bases map to TRBD1. The germline gives CDR1 MNHEY, CDR2 SMNVEV (reference sequence). CDR3 length: 15 residues. The trim removed 5 bases at V and 2 bases at J, leaving 6 bases unmatched. Here the CDR3 DNA reads TGTGCCAGCAGTGTCCGGGACAGGGGACCCTACGAGCAGTACTTC. Translation gives CASSVRDRGPYEQYF.

The rearrangement uses TRBV19 and TRBJ2-5, with 11 bases aligning to TRBD2. Germline lookup yields CDR1 LNHDA and CDR2 SQIVND (reference sequence). J lost 1 base, V lost 9 bases, and 16 bases had no gene match. This CDR3 is built from 18 residues. CDR3 nucleotides: TGTGCCAGCGGGACCCTGTATCGCACTAGCGGGGGCCAAGAGACCCAGTACTTC. Translating it yields CASGTLYRTSGGQETQYF.